A single sample is the source of the 12 T cell receptor beta chains below, sequenced in a study of post-analysis software for immune sequencing data (dated by TCRdb to 2013 to 2016). Overall study outcomes, separate from this receptor: Patients showed significantly higher frequencies than controls for about five TRBV segments, among them TRBV5-6, TRBV5-1 and TRBV20-1.

These receptors' antigens are unknown. Library creation used PCR. The sequencer was an Illumina HiSeq 2500. To reduce PCR and sequencing biases, unique molecular identifiers were incorporated into the TCR beta cDNA libraries. TCRdb reprocessing: public reads trimmed at Q25 with fastp, clones called with MiXCR, in-frame beta chains kept. Rows with a matching CDR3 protein are joined into one entry that keeps the most common DNA and genes. This sample has over 300,000 distinct CDR3 sequences in its table, and roughly 38% of those were observed once. The ten biggest clones cover around an eighth of the sample. The sequenced sample was blood. The receptors stem from a girl under 18 with multiple sclerosis.

This clonotype showed up just a few times. The V gene is TRBV25-1, the J gene TRBJ2-7, with D possibly TRBD1 on 6 matching bases. Germline V gene lookup returns CDR1 MGHDK and CDR2 SYGVNS. Deletions cut 5 bases from V and 8 bases from J, with 25 bases between. The CDR3 is 16 amino acids. The CDR3 DNA is TGTGCCAGCAGTCCCCCACCGGGACACTATCTACGCCAGCAGTACTTC. This gives the protein CASSPPPGHYLRQQYF.

This chain links TRBV5-1 with TRBJ1-1, with 9 bases fitting TRBD1. This CDR3 comprises 14 residues. The germline V gene encodes CDR1 SGHRS and CDR2 YFSETQ. J gave up 6 bases and V 4 bases, and 7 bases lay outside the gene matches. The CDR3 DNA is TGCGCCAGCAGCACAGGGACAGGGTGGGCTGAAGCTTTCTTT. It specifies CASSTGTGWAEAFF.

The chain recombines TRBV4-3 with TRBJ1-2, with D maybe TRBD1 (6 bases). The CDR3 is made up of 18 amino acids. Germline loops: CDR1 LGHNA, CDR2 YSLEER. The V end lost 2 bases, the J end lost 1 base, and 20 bases lay between the germline ends. The CDR3 sequence: CASSQRFLEDRDNYGYTF. CDR3 in DNA: TGCGCCAGCAGCCAACGATTTCTCGAGGACAGAGATAACTATGGCTACACCTTC.

This clonotype has a handful of counts. V gene TRBV9 combines with J gene TRBJ1-2; D is undetermined. V lost 4 bases and J lost 4, with 17 bases in between. The CDR3 has 15 amino acids. Germline V lookup: CDR1 SGDLS, CDR2 YYNGEE. As DNA, the CDR3 is TGTGCCAGCAGCAAACGAAACACCGATGCCTATGGCTACACCTTC. Its translation is CASSKRNTDAYGYTF. The entire variable domain, with the rest obtained from reference TRBV9 and TRBJ1-2, is as follows: DSGVTQTPKHLITATGQRVTLRCSPRSGDLSVYWYQQSLDQGLQFLIQYYNGEERAKGNILERFSAQQFPDLHSELNLSSLELGDSALYFCASSKRNTDAYGYTFGSGTRLTVV.

The V call is TRBV20-1, the J call TRBJ2-3; TRBD1 agrees at 10 bases. Germline trimming cut 6 bases from V and 3 bases from J; bases unmatched to any gene: 12. CDR3 length: 16 residues. The V gene's germline CDR1 is DFQATT and CDR2 SNEGSKA (reference sequence). The CDR3 loop is CSAGRRDRGCTDTQYF. CDR3 DNA sequence: TGCAGTGCCGGAAGGAGGGACAGGGGATGTACAGATACGCAGTATTTT.

This clonotype was detected only once. The rearrangement uses TRBV7-2 and TRBJ2-7; 8 nucleotides line up with TRBD1. There are 16 residues in the CDR3. Germline CDR1 reads SGHTA; CDR2 reads FQGNSA. The ends lost 2 bases at V and 1 base at J; junction bases unmatched: 7. The DNA of the CDR3 is TGTGCCAGCAGCTTACCGCCCGGGACAGGTTCCTACGAGCAGTACTTC. As protein: CASSLPPGTGSYEQYF.

The chain recombines TRBV28 with TRBJ1-5, with 9 positions matching TRBD1. Germline-derived CDR1 and CDR2 are MDHEN and SYDVKM. Losses at the gene ends were 5 bases for V and 3 bases for J; bases not matched to a gene: 11. CDR3 length equals 17 residues. CDR3 protein: CASSKLRDRDTNQPQHF. The CDR3 DNA reads TGTGCCAGCAGTAAACTCCGGGACAGGGACACCAATCAGCCCCAGCATTTT.

This clonotype was observed at least ten times. CDR3 DNA sequence: TGCAGTGCTAGACTTGCTAGCGGAGCAGAGACCCAGTACTTC. Its protein is CSARLASGAETQYF. The chain links TRBV20-1 to TRBJ2-5; TRBD2 aligns across 7 bases. The CDR3 length is 14 residues. V dropped 2 bases and J dropped 4; count of bases not matched to a gene: 7. Germline-derived CDR1 and CDR2 are DFQATT and SNEGSKA (reference sequence).

The V and J genes are TRBV5-6 and TRBJ2-3, with a weak D call TRBD2 (6 bases). V lost 0 bases and J lost 6, with 11 bases in between. CDR1 and CDR2 (germline): SGHDT, YYEEEE. The CDR3 has 14 amino acids. For the CDR3, the DNA is TGTGCCAGCAGCTTGGGGACTATATTGGATACGCAGTATTTT. It codes for CASSLGTILDTQYF. The complete variable domain, with remaining parts taken from reference TRBV5-6 and TRBJ2-3, reads DAGVTQSPTHLIKTRGQQVTLRCSPKSGHDTVSWYQQALGQGPQFIFQYYEEEERQRGNFPDRFSGHQFPNYSSELNVNALLLGDSALYLCASSLGTILDTQYFGPGTRLTVL.

The chain recombines TRBV7-2 with TRBJ1-2; TRBD1 matches 7 bases. The CDR3 loop spans 15 amino acids. Trimming took 5 bases from V and 5 from J; bases not matched to a gene: 11. The germline gives CDR1 SGHTA, CDR2 FQGNSA. The CDR3 here is CASSQYGTASYGYTF. DNA for the CDR3: TGTGCCAGCAGCCAATACGGGACAGCGAGTTATGGCTACACCTTC.

The chain recombines TRBV27 with TRBJ2-7, with D unresolved. Germline values: CDR1 MNHEY, CDR2 SMNVEV (reference sequence). V gave up 6 bases and J gave up 2 bases, with 17 bases separating them. The CDR3 spans 15 residues. The CDR3 sequence: CASSHYAEWTYEQYF. CDR3 nucleotide sequence: TGTGCCAGCAGCCATTATGCTGAATGGACCTACGAGCAGTACTTC.

The chain uses TRBV10-3 and TRBJ2-7; 9 bases line up with TRBD2. This CDR3 has 14 amino acids. After removal of 4 bases from V and 3 bases from J, the junction contained 4 bases not matched to a gene. Per the germline V gene, CDR1 is ENHRY and CDR2 is SYGVKD. The CDR3 DNA reads as TGTGCCATCAGTGGTTCTAGCGGGGACTACGAGCAGTACTTC. This gives the protein CAISGSSGDYEQYF.